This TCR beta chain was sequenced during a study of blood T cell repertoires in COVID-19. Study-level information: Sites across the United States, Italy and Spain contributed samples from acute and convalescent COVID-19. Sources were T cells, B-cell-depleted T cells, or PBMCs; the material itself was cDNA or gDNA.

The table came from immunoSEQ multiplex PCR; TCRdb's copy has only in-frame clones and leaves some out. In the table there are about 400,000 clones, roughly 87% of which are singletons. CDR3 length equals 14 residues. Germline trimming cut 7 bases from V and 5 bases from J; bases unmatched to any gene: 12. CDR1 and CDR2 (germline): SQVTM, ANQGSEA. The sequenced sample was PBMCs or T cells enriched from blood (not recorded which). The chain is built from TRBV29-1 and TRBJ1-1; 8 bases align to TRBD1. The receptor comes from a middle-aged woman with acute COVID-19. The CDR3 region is CSALLVQGGTEAFF. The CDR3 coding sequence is TGCAGCGCCCTCCTTGTACAGGGGGGTACTGAAGCTTTCTTT.